Listed below are T cell receptor beta chains from one sample, sequenced in a study of T cell repertoires in cytomegalovirus infection. These receptors have no known antigen. Each CDR3 protein is one row after TCRdb ran MiXCR on the reads. Of 100,000 to 150,000 distinct CDR3 sequences listed, roughly 25% are singletons. The sequenced sample consisted of PBMCs, sequenced either directly or after in vitro stimulation (not recorded which). Receptors originate from a human donor in good health (CMV status not recorded). Some clones in this sample may be carry-over from other donors' samples. CDR3s include the opening cysteine and the closing phenylalanine or tryptophan. Fields, in order: clone size, CDR3 length, J gene, V gene, D gene, CDR3 DNA, CDR3 protein. The D gene is left open where the match is weak. Size is omitted from some rows. Given values are once, few, many or a class for expanded clones.

clone size: many; CDR3 length: 14; J gene: TRBJ1-1; V gene: TRBV15; D gene: -; CDR3 DNA: TGTGCCACCAGGAAGGAAAGAGGTAACACTGAAGCTTTCTTT; CDR3 protein: CATRKERGNTEAFF
clone size: many; CDR3 length: 14; J gene: TRBJ2-5; V gene: TRBV7-2; D gene: -; CDR3 DNA: TGTGCCAGCAGTCCCCAGGGGTCCAAAGAGACCCAGTACTTC; CDR3 protein: CASSPQGSKETQYF
clone size: few; CDR3 length: 11; J gene: TRBJ2-1; V gene: TRBV5-6; D gene: -; CDR3 DNA: TGTGCCAGCAGCAGCTACAGTGAGCAGTTCTTC; CDR3 protein: CASSSYSEQFF
clone size: -; CDR3 length: 13; J gene: TRBJ1-1; V gene: TRBV19; D gene: -; CDR3 DNA: TGTGCCAGTAGGACAGGTCGGAGGCCTGAAGCTTTCTTT; CDR3 protein: CASRTGRRPEAFF
clone size: many; CDR3 length: 15; J gene: TRBJ2-1; V gene: TRBV7-2; D gene: -; CDR3 DNA: TGTGCCAGCAGCTTACGAGGGAGAACCTACAATGAGCAGTTCTTC; CDR3 protein: CASSLRGRTYNEQFF
clone size: many; CDR3 length: 13; J gene: TRBJ1-1; V gene: TRBV7-8; D gene: -; CDR3 DNA: TGTGCCAGCAGCCCCCAGCCAGGGGCTGAAGCTTTCTTT; CDR3 protein: CASSPQPGAEAFF
clone size: -; CDR3 length: 13; J gene: TRBJ2-1; V gene: TRBV12-5; D gene: -; CDR3 DNA: TGTGCTAGTGGTTTGGGTTTGAGAAATGAGCAGTTCTTC; CDR3 protein: CASGLGLRNEQFF
clone size: many; CDR3 length: 13; J gene: TRBJ1-1; V gene: TRBV6-1; D gene: -; CDR3 DNA: TGTGCCAGCAGTGGTGTACCCAGGGGTGAAGCTTTCTTT; CDR3 protein: CASSGVPRGEAFF
clone size: many; CDR3 length: 17; J gene: TRBJ2-3; V gene: TRBV7-2; D gene: -; CDR3 DNA: TGTGCCAGCAGCTCCCCTCGGAGCGGGCGTAGCACAGATACGCAGTATTTT; CDR3 protein: CASSSPRSGRSTDTQYF
clone size: few; CDR3 length: 15; J gene: TRBJ1-4; V gene: TRBV6-6; D gene: TRBD1; CDR3 DNA: TGTGCCAGCAGTCCGCCCGGACAGGGGGAGCAAAAACTGTTTTTT; CDR3 protein: CASSPPGQGEQKLFF
clone size: -; CDR3 length: 18; J gene: TRBJ2-6; V gene: TRBV7-2; D gene: TRBD2; CDR3 DNA: TGTGCCAGCAGCTATCCGGGGAGGGCCCATTTTGGGGCCAACGTCCTGACTTTC; CDR3 protein: CASSYPGRAHFGANVLTF
clone size: few; CDR3 length: 16; J gene: TRBJ2-7; V gene: TRBV7-9; D gene: TRBD1; CDR3 DNA: TGTGCCAGCAGCTTAGCGGGGACAGGGGACTCCTACGAGCAGTACTTC; CDR3 protein: CASSLAGTGDSYEQYF
clone size: -; CDR3 length: 14; J gene: TRBJ2-1; V gene: TRBV20-1; D gene: TRBD2; CDR3 DNA: TGCAGTGCCCTGGGACTAGCGGGCGACAATGAGCAGTTCTTC; CDR3 protein: CSALGLAGDNEQFF
clone size: -; CDR3 length: 12; J gene: TRBJ2-5; V gene: TRBV29-1; D gene: TRBD1; CDR3 DNA: TGCAGCGTCGGACAGGGACAAGAGACCCAGTACTTC; CDR3 protein: CSVGQGQETQYF
clone size: few; CDR3 length: 18; J gene: TRBJ2-1; V gene: TRBV19; D gene: -; CDR3 DNA: TGTGCCAGTAGTATAGTTGCCCCGGGACGCTCCCGTCACAATGAGCAGTTCTTC; CDR3 protein: CASSIVAPGRSRHNEQFF
clone size: many; CDR3 length: 14; J gene: TRBJ1-5; V gene: TRBV28; D gene: -; CDR3 DNA: TGTGCCAGCAGTTTATACTCAGGGAATCAGCCCCAGCATTTT; CDR3 protein: CASSLYSGNQPQHF
clone size: -; CDR3 length: 15; J gene: TRBJ2-3; V gene: TRBV7-3; D gene: -; CDR3 DNA: TGTGCCAGCAGCCCAATACCAGGGAGGACAGATACGCAGTATTTT; CDR3 protein: CASSPIPGRTDTQYF
clone size: few; CDR3 length: 15; J gene: TRBJ2-3; V gene: TRBV7-8; D gene: -; CDR3 DNA: TGTGCCAGCAGCTCGTCTGCCGGACGTGCAGATACGCAGTATTTT; CDR3 protein: CASSSSAGRADTQYF
clone size: many; CDR3 length: 15; J gene: TRBJ1-5; V gene: TRBV7-2; D gene: -; CDR3 DNA: TGTGCCAGCAGCTCCCTTGGGGGTAGCAATCAGCCCCAGCATTTT; CDR3 protein: CASSSLGGSNQPQHF
clone size: few; CDR3 length: 16; J gene: TRBJ2-3; V gene: TRBV7-2; D gene: -; CDR3 DNA: TGTGCCAGCAGCTTAGTTATTGGGGGCGCGACAGATACGCAGTATTTT; CDR3 protein: CASSLVIGGATDTQYF
clone size: few; CDR3 length: 12; J gene: TRBJ2-5; V gene: TRBV6-2/TRBV6-3; D gene: -; CDR3 DNA: TGTGCCAGCCAAGATCCGGGAGAGACCCAGTACTTC; CDR3 protein: CASQDPGETQYF
clone size: many; CDR3 length: 13; J gene: TRBJ2-3; V gene: TRBV7-3; D gene: -; CDR3 DNA: TGTGCCAGCAGCTCCTCTAGCGAGGATACGCAGTATTTT; CDR3 protein: CASSSSSEDTQYF
clone size: few; CDR3 length: 18; J gene: TRBJ2-3; V gene: TRBV7-6; D gene: -; CDR3 DNA: TGTGCCAGCAGCCTAAACCGCGGGACAGTTCCTAGCACAGATACGCAGTATTTT; CDR3 protein: CASSLNRGTVPSTDTQYF
clone size: many; CDR3 length: 15; J gene: TRBJ2-4; V gene: TRBV7-2; D gene: TRBD2; CDR3 DNA: TGTGCCAGCAGCCCTAGCGGGAGCTTGAAAAACATTCAGTACTTC; CDR3 protein: CASSPSGSLKNIQYF
clone size: many; CDR3 length: 18; J gene: TRBJ2-3; V gene: TRBV7-9; D gene: TRBD2; CDR3 DNA: TGTGCCAGCAGCTTAGTATGGGAGGGCGAGCGGAGCACAGATACGCAGTATTTT; CDR3 protein: CASSLVWEGERSTDTQYF
clone size: -; CDR3 length: 15; J gene: TRBJ1-1; V gene: TRBV10-2; D gene: -; CDR3 DNA: TGCGCCAGCAGAGGGGGGGCTAATCTCTTAACTGAAGCTTTCTTT; CDR3 protein: CASRGGANLLTEAFF
clone size: -; CDR3 length: 16; J gene: TRBJ1-3; V gene: TRBV12-3/TRBV12-4; D gene: TRBD1; CDR3 DNA: TGTGCCAGCAGTTCCATGACAGGGGAATGGGGAAACACCATATATTTT; CDR3 protein: CASSSMTGEWGNTIYF
clone size: -; CDR3 length: 15; J gene: TRBJ2-5; V gene: TRBV19; D gene: -; CDR3 DNA: TGTGCCAGTAGTATAGGGGACAAATTCCAAGAGACCCAGTACTTC; CDR3 protein: CASSIGDKFQETQYF
clone size: many; CDR3 length: 14; J gene: TRBJ1-3; V gene: TRBV7-2; D gene: -; CDR3 DNA: TGTGCCAGCAGCTTACAGGTCTCGGGAAACACCATATATTTT; CDR3 protein: CASSLQVSGNTIYF
clone size: many; CDR3 length: 13; J gene: TRBJ1-2; V gene: TRBV12-3/TRBV12-4; D gene: -; CDR3 DNA: TGTGCCAGCAGTTTAGACAGAAACTATGGCTACACCTTC; CDR3 protein: CASSLDRNYGYTF
clone size: few; CDR3 length: 13; J gene: TRBJ2-1; V gene: TRBV5-4; D gene: TRBD2; CDR3 DNA: TGTGCCAGCAGCCTGGGACTAGCAGATGAGCAGTTCTTC; CDR3 protein: CASSLGLADEQFF
clone size: -; CDR3 length: 15; J gene: TRBJ2-3; V gene: TRBV3-1; D gene: -; CDR3 DNA: TGTGCCAGCAGCCAAGGCGGGACTAGCACAGATACGCAGTATTTT; CDR3 protein: CASSQGGTSTDTQYF
clone size: -; CDR3 length: 13; J gene: TRBJ2-7; V gene: TRBV28; D gene: -; CDR3 DNA: TGTGCCATCCCCGGCCCCAGCTCCTACGAGCAGTACTTC; CDR3 protein: CAIPGPSSYEQYF
clone size: -; CDR3 length: 16; J gene: TRBJ1-1; V gene: TRBV5-4; D gene: -; CDR3 DNA: TGTGCCAGCAGCCGGCGTCGGGGGTCCCGGGGCACTGAAGCTTTCTTT; CDR3 protein: CASSRRRGSRGTEAFF
clone size: -; CDR3 length: 15; J gene: TRBJ2-1; V gene: TRBV5-1; D gene: -; CDR3 DNA: TGCGCCAGCAGCTTGGATCAATCCAGGGCGAATGAGCAGTTCTTC; CDR3 protein: CASSLDQSRANEQFF
clone size: -; CDR3 length: 14; J gene: TRBJ2-7; V gene: TRBV19; D gene: -; CDR3 DNA: TGTGCCAGTAGTGTCTTCGGGGAATGGTACGAGCAGTACTTC; CDR3 protein: CASSVFGEWYEQYF
clone size: -; CDR3 length: 21; J gene: TRBJ2-3; V gene: TRBV27; D gene: -; CDR3 DNA: TGTGCCAGCAGTTTTGCCCCGTACCCCCGATCGGAACGAACTAGCACAGATACGCAGTATTTT; CDR3 protein: CASSFAPYPRSERTSTDTQYF
clone size: -; CDR3 length: 16; J gene: TRBJ2-1; V gene: TRBV14; D gene: TRBD2; CDR3 DNA: TGTGCCAGCAGCCAAGAGGCATCTGCGGGAGGGAATGAGCAGTTCTTC; CDR3 protein: CASSQEASAGGNEQFF
clone size: many; CDR3 length: 17; J gene: TRBJ1-1; V gene: TRBV12-3/TRBV12-4; D gene: -; CDR3 DNA: TGTGCCAGCAGTTTATTCCGGGGAATGGTTTTGAACACTGAAGCTTTCTTT; CDR3 protein: CASSLFRGMVLNTEAFF
clone size: many; CDR3 length: 15; J gene: TRBJ2-2; V gene: TRBV4-2; D gene: -; CDR3 DNA: TGTGCCAGCAGCCAATTGAGGGTTCACACCGGGGAGCTGTTTTTT; CDR3 protein: CASSQLRVHTGELFF
clone size: many; CDR3 length: 14; J gene: TRBJ2-4; V gene: TRBV7-2; D gene: -; CDR3 DNA: TGTGCCAGCAGTCTGGGGAGCTCTAAAAACATTCAGTACTTC; CDR3 protein: CASSLGSSKNIQYF
clone size: -; CDR3 length: 14; J gene: TRBJ1-2; V gene: TRBV15; D gene: -; CDR3 DNA: TGTGCCACCAGCAGAGTCGGTCAGAACTATGGCTACACCTTC; CDR3 protein: CATSRVGQNYGYTF
clone size: many; CDR3 length: 17; J gene: TRBJ1-5; V gene: TRBV7-2; D gene: -; CDR3 DNA: TGTGCCAGCACCGTCGGTGGGGGTGGGTATAGCAATCAGCCCCAGCATTTT; CDR3 protein: CASTVGGGGYSNQPQHF
clone size: few; CDR3 length: 12; J gene: TRBJ2-5; V gene: TRBV20-1; D gene: -; CDR3 DNA: TGCAGTGGCCTGGGGGGCCAAGAGACCCAGTACTTC; CDR3 protein: CSGLGGQETQYF
clone size: many; CDR3 length: 17; J gene: TRBJ2-1; V gene: TRBV9; D gene: -; CDR3 DNA: TGTGCCAGCAGCGTAGGTTTAGGGCAAAGCTCCTACAATGAGCAGTTCTTC; CDR3 protein: CASSVGLGQSSYNEQFF
clone size: -; CDR3 length: 15; J gene: TRBJ1-4; V gene: TRBV2; D gene: -; CDR3 DNA: TGTGCCAGCAGCCAAGAGATAGGGCGGTATGAAAAACTGTTTTTT; CDR3 protein: CASSQEIGRYEKLFF
clone size: few; CDR3 length: 16; J gene: TRBJ2-5; V gene: TRBV9; D gene: -; CDR3 DNA: TGTGCCAGCAGCCCTCCGACCGGGACACCAGGGGAGACCCAGTACTTC; CDR3 protein: CASSPPTGTPGETQYF
clone size: few; CDR3 length: 16; J gene: TRBJ1-4; V gene: TRBV7-4; D gene: -; CDR3 DNA: TGTGCCAGCAGCCCCCCTAGGGGGGGCGAGTCTGAAAAACTGTTTTTT; CDR3 protein: CASSPPRGGESEKLFF
clone size: -; CDR3 length: 15; J gene: TRBJ1-5; V gene: TRBV20-1; D gene: -; CDR3 DNA: TGCAGTGCTAGAGATCCCGGAGATAGCAATCAGCCCCAGCATTTT; CDR3 protein: CSARDPGDSNQPQHF
clone size: -; CDR3 length: 15; J gene: TRBJ2-1; V gene: TRBV4-3; D gene: -; CDR3 DNA: TGCGCCAGCAGCCAAGAAGGGCTAGCCCACAATGAGCAGTTCTTC; CDR3 protein: CASSQEGLAHNEQFF
clone size: few; CDR3 length: 15; J gene: TRBJ2-5; V gene: TRBV19; D gene: TRBD1; CDR3 DNA: TGTGCCAGTAGTATGTCGGGACAGAACCAAGAGACCCAGTACTTC; CDR3 protein: CASSMSGQNQETQYF
clone size: -; CDR3 length: 13; J gene: TRBJ1-6; V gene: TRBV5-6; D gene: -; CDR3 DNA: TGTGCCAGCTCGAAAGGAGGGAATTCACCCCTCCACTTT; CDR3 protein: CASSKGGNSPLHF
clone size: -; CDR3 length: 16; J gene: TRBJ1-2; V gene: TRBV4-1; D gene: TRBD1; CDR3 DNA: TGCGCCAGCAGCCAAACGGGACAGGAGATTAACTATGGCTACACCTTC; CDR3 protein: CASSQTGQEINYGYTF
clone size: -; CDR3 length: 13; J gene: TRBJ2-3; V gene: TRBV2; D gene: -; CDR3 DNA: TGTGCCAGCAGTTGGTCCCGCACAGATACGCAGTATTTT; CDR3 protein: CASSWSRTDTQYF